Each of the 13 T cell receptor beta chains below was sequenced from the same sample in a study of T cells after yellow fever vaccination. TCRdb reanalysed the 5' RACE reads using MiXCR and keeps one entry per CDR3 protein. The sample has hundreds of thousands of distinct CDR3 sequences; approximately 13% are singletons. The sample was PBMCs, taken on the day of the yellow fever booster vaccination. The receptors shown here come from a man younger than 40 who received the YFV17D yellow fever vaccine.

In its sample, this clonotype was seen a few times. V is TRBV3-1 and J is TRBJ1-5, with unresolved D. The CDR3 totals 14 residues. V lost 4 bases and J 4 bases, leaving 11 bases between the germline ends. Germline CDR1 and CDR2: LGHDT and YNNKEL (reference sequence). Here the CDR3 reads CASSPQTRNQPQHF. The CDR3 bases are TGTGCCAGCAGCCCTCAGACAAGAAATCAGCCCCAGCATTTT.

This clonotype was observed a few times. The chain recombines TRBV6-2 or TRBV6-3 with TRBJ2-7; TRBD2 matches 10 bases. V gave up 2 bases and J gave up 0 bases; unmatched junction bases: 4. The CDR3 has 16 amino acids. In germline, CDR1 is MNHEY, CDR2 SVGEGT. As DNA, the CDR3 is TGTGCCAGCAGTTACGGGAGGACTAGCGGCTCCTACGAGCAGTACTTC. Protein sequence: CASSYGRTSGSYEQYF.

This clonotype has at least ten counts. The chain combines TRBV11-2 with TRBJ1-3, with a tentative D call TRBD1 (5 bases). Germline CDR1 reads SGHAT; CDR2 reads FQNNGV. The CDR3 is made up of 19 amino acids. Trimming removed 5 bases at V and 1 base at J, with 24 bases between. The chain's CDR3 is CASSPNLLTTRGSGNTIYF. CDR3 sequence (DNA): TGTGCCAGCAGCCCAAATCTCCTTACGACTCGGGGGTCTGGAAACACCATATATTTT.

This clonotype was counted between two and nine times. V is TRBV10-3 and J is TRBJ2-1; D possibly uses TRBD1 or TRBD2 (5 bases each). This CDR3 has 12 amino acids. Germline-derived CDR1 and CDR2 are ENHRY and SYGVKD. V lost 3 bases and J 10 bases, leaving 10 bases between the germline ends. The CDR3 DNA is TGTGCCATCAGTGAAGAGGGGCGCGAGCAGTTCTTC. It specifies CAISEEGREQFF.

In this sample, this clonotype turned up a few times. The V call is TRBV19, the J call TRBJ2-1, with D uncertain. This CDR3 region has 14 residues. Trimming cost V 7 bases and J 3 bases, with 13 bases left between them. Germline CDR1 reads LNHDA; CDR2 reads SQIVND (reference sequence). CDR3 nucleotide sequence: TGTGCCAGTAAGCCCCGGCAGATCTACAATGAGCAGTTCTTC. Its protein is CASKPRQIYNEQFF.

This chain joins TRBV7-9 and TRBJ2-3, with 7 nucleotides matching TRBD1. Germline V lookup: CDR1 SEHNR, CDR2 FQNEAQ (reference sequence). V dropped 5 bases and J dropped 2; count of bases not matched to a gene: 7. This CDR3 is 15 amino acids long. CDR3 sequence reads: CASSPWTGPTDTQYF. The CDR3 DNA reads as TGTGCCAGCAGCCCCTGGACAGGCCCCACAGATACGCAGTATTTT. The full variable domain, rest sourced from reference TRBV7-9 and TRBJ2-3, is DTGVSQNPRHKITKRGQNVTFRCDPISEHNRLYWYRQTLGQGPEFLTYFQNEAQLEKSRLLSDRFSAERPKGSFSTLEIQRTEQGDSAMYLCASSPWTGPTDTQYFGPGTRLTVL.

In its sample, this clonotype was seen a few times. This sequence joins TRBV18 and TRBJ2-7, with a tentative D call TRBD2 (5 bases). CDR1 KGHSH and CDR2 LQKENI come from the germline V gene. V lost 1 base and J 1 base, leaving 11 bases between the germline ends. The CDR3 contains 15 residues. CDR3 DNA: TGTGCCAGCTCACCACAAGGGAGACCATCCTACGAGCAGTACTTC. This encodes CASSPQGRPSYEQYF.

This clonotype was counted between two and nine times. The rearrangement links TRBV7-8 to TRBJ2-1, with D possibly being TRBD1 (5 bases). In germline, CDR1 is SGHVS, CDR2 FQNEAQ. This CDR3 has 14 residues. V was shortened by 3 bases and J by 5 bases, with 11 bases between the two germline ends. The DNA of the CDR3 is TGTGCCAGCAGCTTGGGGCGGAGCGACAATGAGCAGTTCTTC. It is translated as CASSLGRSDNEQFF.

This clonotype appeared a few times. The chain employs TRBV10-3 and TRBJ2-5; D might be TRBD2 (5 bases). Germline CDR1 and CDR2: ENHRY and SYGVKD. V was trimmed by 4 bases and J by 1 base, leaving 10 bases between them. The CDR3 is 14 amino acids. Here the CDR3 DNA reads TGTGCCATCAGTGCCACTCGGGGCCAAGAGACCCAGTACTTC. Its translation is CAISATRGQETQYF.

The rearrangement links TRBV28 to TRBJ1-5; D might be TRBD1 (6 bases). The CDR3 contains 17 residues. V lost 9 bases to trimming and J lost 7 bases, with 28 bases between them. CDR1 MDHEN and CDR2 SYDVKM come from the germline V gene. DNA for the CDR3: TGTGCCAGAAGTGTAAGAGGGGGATTCAGCGAGGAGCAGCCCCAGCATTTT. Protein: CARSVRGGFSEEQPQHF.

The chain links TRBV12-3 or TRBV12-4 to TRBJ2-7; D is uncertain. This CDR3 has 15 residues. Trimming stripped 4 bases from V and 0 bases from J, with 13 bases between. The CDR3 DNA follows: TGTGCCAGCAGTTCTCGCGGTACCCACTCCTACGAGCAGTACTTC. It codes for CASSSRGTHSYEQYF.

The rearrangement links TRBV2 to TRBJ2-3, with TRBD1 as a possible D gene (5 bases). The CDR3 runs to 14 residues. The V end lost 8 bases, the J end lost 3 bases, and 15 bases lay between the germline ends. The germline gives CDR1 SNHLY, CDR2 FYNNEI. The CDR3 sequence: CASERTRPTDTQYF. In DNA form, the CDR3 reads TGTGCCAGCGAAAGGACACGGCCTACAGATACGCAGTATTTT.

The CDR3 region has the DNA TGCAGCGTTGAAGATGGAATTCGGAGGGCCGGGGAGCAGTACTTC. Translation gives CSVEDGIRRAGEQYF. V gene TRBV29-1 combines with J gene TRBJ2-7; a possible D gene is TRBD2 (6 bases). The CDR3 has 15 amino acids. CDR1 is SQVTM, CDR2 ANQGSEA, per germline. The germline V and J ends were trimmed by 0 bases and 7 bases, with 19 bases remaining between them.